Listed here is a single T cell receptor beta chain. This entry belongs to a study of blood T cell repertoires in COVID-19. As for the study in general: Samples came from the United States, Italy and Spain, spanning acute and convalescent COVID-19. PBMCs, B-cell-depleted T cells, or T cells provided the cDNA or gDNA that made up the material.

From germline, CDR1 is SGHRS and CDR2 YFSETQ. The CDR3 runs to 16 residues. Trimming stripped 4 bases from V and 2 bases from J, with 18 bases between. Under the authors' procedure: Amplifying reference gene primers gave estimates of nucleated cell counts. TCRdb keeps only in-frame clones here, not all; method: immunoSEQ multiplex PCR. V and J calls and clone size are given by that table; D and trimming were obtained from the DNA. The repertoire holds 59,000 or so clones, with around 80% as singletons. The receptor comes from a man in his 60s with acute or convalescent COVID-19. What was sequenced was peripheral blood. The chain couples TRBV5-1 to TRBJ1-2, with a tentative D call TRBD1 (6 bases). The CDR3 spells CASSLRIAGGNYGYTF. CDR3 nucleotides: TGCGCCAGCAGCCTACGAATCGCGGGGGGCAACTATGGCTACACCTTC.